This T cell receptor (beta chain) was sequenced for a study of blood T cell repertoires in COVID-19. The wider study: T cells, B-cell-depleted T cells, or PBMCs supplied cDNA or gDNA.

CDR3 length: 12 amino acids. The V gene lost 7 bases and the J gene lost 0 bases, with 4 bases spanning the gap. Germline V gene sequence: CDR1 MNHEY, CDR2 SVGAGI. In the original workflow: Reference gene primer amplification in the assay estimated nucleated cell counts. Repertoires were generated with immunoSEQ multiplex PCR, while TCRdb's copy carries only in-frame clones and drops some. D and trimming come from the DNA, and the V and J calls and clone size come from that table. Of 120,000 or so clones listed, more than 65% were seen once; the top ten hold approximately 25%. This TCR was sampled from a human donor in a cohort sampled during active COVID-19. The sequencing input was peripheral blood. V gene TRBV6-5 combines with J gene TRBJ1-5; D call uncertain. CDR3 sequence reads: CASKYSNQPQHF. CDR3 coding DNA: TGTGCCAGCAAATATAGCAATCAGCCCCAGCATTTT.